The next 26 T cell receptor beta chains were all read from a single sample in a study of graft-versus-host responses after intestinal transplantation. Researchers placed roughly 200,000 CFSE-labeled responder cells in culture with roughly 200,000 irradiated, violet-dye-labeled stimulator cells. Profiling relied on immunoSEQ multiplex PCR, and the TCRdb table lists in-frame clones only, not all of them. Counted here are roughly 15,000 clones, roughly a third occurring once; the ten biggest clones make up about 2.5%. The sample was alloreactive CD8+ T cells from a mixed lymphocyte reaction culture, taken before intestinal transplant. Subset described: CFSE-low proliferating T cells sorted from roughly six-day pre-transplant mixed lymphocyte reaction (GvH or HvG direction). These receptors originate from a human patient who received an intestinal transplant.

J is TRBJ1-5 and V is TRBV5-6, with unresolved D. Germline assignment: CDR1 SGHDT and CDR2 YYEEEE. CDR3 size: 11 residues. The V gene lost 4 bases and the J gene lost 9 bases, with 8 bases spanning the gap. The CDR3 here is CASSPVGPQHF. The CDR3 nucleotides are TGTGCCAGCAGCCCCGTGGGGCCCCAGCATTTT.

V usage is TRBV27 and J usage is TRBJ2-2; TRBD1 or TRBD2 may be the D gene (5 bases each). In germline, CDR1 is MNHEY, CDR2 SMNVEV (reference sequence). Trimming pared 6 bases from V and 7 bases from J, leaving 18 bases between. The CDR3 covers 15 residues. The CDR3 is CASSPGTSGGGELFF. Here the CDR3 DNA reads TGTGCCAGCAGCCCCGGGACCTCCGGCGGCGGGGAGCTGTTTTTT.

The chain combines TRBV5-6 with TRBJ1-2; TRBD1 might be the D (6 bases). Trimming stripped 4 bases from V and 4 bases from J, with 26 bases between. CDR1 and CDR2 from the germline V gene are SGHDT and YYEEEE. The CDR3 is 18 amino acids. CDR3 in DNA: TGTGCCAGCAGCAGAGCAACTAACAGGGCCCCCGTCGTCTATGGCTACACCTTC. Amino acid sequence: CASSRATNRAPVVYGYTF.

This clone was detected only a few times. The chain combines TRBV5-1 with TRBJ2-1; TRBD2 aligns across 11 bases. V shed 3 bases, J shed 5 bases, and the junction held 7 bases outside the gene matches. The CDR3 spans 16 residues. Germline-derived CDR1 and CDR2 are SGHRS and YFSETQ. Written as DNA, the CDR3 is TGCGCCAGCAGCTATCCTGAGGGACTAGCGGACAATGAGCAGTTCTTC. This translates into CASSYPEGLADNEQFF.

This clone appeared a few times. The V gene is TRBV27, the J gene TRBJ1-1; D is possibly TRBD1 (6 bases). Germline assignment: CDR1 MNHEY and CDR2 SMNVEV (reference sequence). Trimming took off 4 bases at V and 3 bases at J, with 18 bases between the two ends. The CDR3 covers 16 residues. CDR3 sequence: CASSSFSQGLDTEAFF. The CDR3 region has the DNA TGTGCCAGCAGTTCCTTTTCCCAGGGGCTGGACACTGAAGCTTTCTTT.

The V and J genes are TRBV6-1 and TRBJ1-4, with TRBD1 as a possible D gene (5 bases). V was pared by 5 bases and J by 8 bases, with 12 bases between. The CDR3 is 13 residues long. From germline, CDR1 is MNHNS and CDR2 SASEGT. The chain's CDR3 is CASSYSAGEKLFF. CDR3 nucleotides: TGTGCCAGCAGTTATTCGGCAGGGGAAAAACTGTTTTTT.

In its sample, this clone was seen a few times. Written as DNA, the CDR3 is TGCGCCAGCAGCTTGGACTGGGATGAGCAGTTCTTC. This codes for CASSLDWDEQFF. The V and J genes are TRBV5-1 and TRBJ2-1; D unclear. The ends were cut back, 0 bases at V and 8 bases at J, with 6 bases in the middle. The CDR3 spans 12 residues. Germline CDR1 is SGHRS and CDR2 is YFSETQ.

This sequence joins TRBV4-2 and TRBJ1-1; weak D call: TRBD1 (5 bases). Looked up from germline, CDR1 is LGHNA and CDR2 is YNFKEQ. The CDR3 runs to 15 residues. V dropped 0 bases and J dropped 4 bases, with 12 bases sitting between them. This chain's CDR3 is CASSQDGSGRTEAFF. The CDR3 bases are TGTGCCAGCAGCCAAGATGGGTCGGGGCGCACTGAAGCTTTCTTT.

The chain joins TRBV14 to TRBJ1-1; D gene uncertain. The germline V gene has CDR1 SGHDN and CDR2 FVKESK. The CDR3 is 11 residues long. V was clipped by 3 bases and J by 8 bases, with 7 bases between them. The CDR3 DNA reads as TGTGCCAGCAGCCAGGGTAGGGAAGCTTTCTTT. Translating it yields CASSQGREAFF.

The chain has TRBV30 and TRBJ1-1; D gene uncertain. This CDR3 is built from 14 residues. Trimming took off 3 bases at V and 7 bases at J, with 18 bases between the two ends. Germline V CDR1 and CDR2: GTSNPN, SVGIG (reference sequence). This CDR3 is CAWSAGMGYNEAFF. The CDR3 bases are TGTGCCTGGAGCGCCGGTATGGGTTATAATGAAGCTTTCTTT.

The chain has TRBV21-1 and TRBJ1-1; the DNA was not used to check the table's D call, TRBD1. TRBV21-1 is shown as a pseudogene. The CDR3 runs to 15 residues. CDR3 DNA sequence: TGTGCCAGCAGCTACCGGGACACACTACACACTGAAGCTTTCTTT. Its protein is CASSYRDTLHTEAFF.

This clone is labeled medium-sized (0.01 to 0.1%). This sequence joins TRBV5-5 and TRBJ2-7; perhaps TRBD1 as D (6 bases). V was cut by 1 base and J by 5 bases, with 16 bases left in between. The CDR3 is made up of 15 amino acids. The germline V gene encodes CDR1 SGHKS and CDR2 YYEKEE (reference sequence). The DNA of the CDR3 is TGTGCCAGCAGCTTGCTGGGTTCCAGGGGAAACGAGCAGTACTTC. Encoded protein: CASSLLGSRGNEQYF.

The gene calls are TRBV27 and TRBJ1-1; 7 nucleotides line up with TRBD1. This CDR3 has 16 residues. Germline CDR1 is MNHEY and CDR2 is SMNVEV (reference sequence). V was pared by 5 bases and J by 0 bases, with 9 bases of the junction left unmatched. For the CDR3, the DNA is TGTGCCAGCAGTAAACTCTCCGGGACAGTGAACACTGAAGCTTTCTTT. It yields the protein CASSKLSGTVNTEAFF.

The chain recombines TRBV9 with TRBJ2-5, with 7 nucleotides matching TRBD2. J gave up 5 bases and V 5 bases, and 3 bases lay outside the gene matches. The CDR3 spans 12 residues. Germline CDR1 reads SGDLS; CDR2 reads YYNGEE. The CDR3 DNA sequence: TGTGCCAGCAGTGGGGGGGAGGAGACCCAGTACTTC. Encoded protein: CASSGGEETQYF.

The V and J genes are TRBV7-9 and TRBJ1-3, with D hard to call. V lost 9 bases and J lost 3, with 9 bases in between. Germline assignment: CDR1 SEHNR and CDR2 FQNEAQ (reference sequence). CDR3 length: 12 amino acids. The CDR3 sequence is CARKGGGNTIYF. CDR3 coding DNA: TGTGCCAGAAAGGGAGGTGGAAACACCATATATTTT.

The chain uses TRBV10-2 and TRBJ1-5; 9 bases map to TRBD1. The CDR3 spans 14 residues. In germline, CDR1 is WSHSY, CDR2 SAAADI. With 7 bases clipped from V and 4 bases from J, the junction kept 5 bases outside the gene matches. Here the CDR3 DNA reads TGCGCCAGCACCCCGGGACAGGGTAATCAGCCCCAGCATTTT. It encodes CASTPGQGNQPQHF.

V and J are TRBV7-6 and TRBJ2-7; 9 nucleotides align to TRBD2. The CDR3 is made up of 16 amino acids. Germline V CDR1 and CDR2: SGHVS, FNYEAQ. Germline trimming cut 6 bases from V and 3 bases from J; bases unmatched to any gene: 12. The CDR3 is CASSRTAGGAYYEQYF. The CDR3 bases are TGTGCCAGCAGTCGTACGGCGGGGGGGGCTTACTACGAGCAGTACTTC. The full variable domain, completed using reference TRBV7-6 and TRBJ2-7, is GAGVSQSPRYKVTKRGQDVALRCDPISGHVSLYWYRQALGQGPEFLTYFNYEAQQDKSGLPNDRFSAERPEGSISTLTIQRTEQRDSAMYRCASSRTAGGAYYEQYFGPGTRLTVT.

The CDR3 DNA is TGTGCCAGCAGCTTAGCGGGGGGGGGCGTAGGCTACACCTTC. This codes for CASSLAGGGVGYTF. This chain links TRBV7-6 with TRBJ1-2, with D perhaps TRBD1 (6 bases). The V gene's germline CDR1 is SGHVS and CDR2 FNYEAQ. The ends were cut back, 0 bases at V and 8 bases at J, with 13 bases in the middle. The CDR3 sequence is 14 residues long.

The chain uses TRBV4-1 and TRBJ2-1; 8 positions match TRBD2. Germline V lookup: CDR1 MGHRA, CDR2 YSYEKL. The CDR3 covers 15 residues. The junction had 6 bases not matched to a gene; V was cut back by 0 bases and J by 8 bases. The CDR3 sequence: CASSQDRGGVDEQFF. As DNA, the CDR3 is TGCGCCAGCAGCCAAGATCGGGGGGGGGTCGATGAGCAGTTCTTC.

The CDR3 coding sequence is TGTGCCAGCACCCCCGGAGGCGGGGAGCTGTTTTTT. Encoded protein: CASTPGGGELFF. The chain combines TRBV25-1 with TRBJ2-2; possibly TRBD2 for D (5 bases). In germline, CDR1 is MGHDK, CDR2 SYGVNS. Between the trimmed V and J ends, which lost 7 bases and 7 bases, there was a span of 10 bases. This CDR3 spans 12 amino acids.

The rearrangement links TRBV11-2 to TRBJ2-7; no definite D call. There are 13 residues in the CDR3. CDR1 SGHAT and CDR2 FQNNGV come from the germline V gene. V shed 1 base and J shed 3 bases, with 7 bases lying between them. CDR3 sequence: CASSLVPLYEQYF. The CDR3 nucleotides read TGTGCCAGCAGCTTAGTCCCACTCTACGAGCAGTACTTC.

This clone was counted only a few times. This rearrangement joins TRBV27 to TRBJ2-7; tentative D call: TRBD2 (5 bases). Trimming shortened V by 3 bases and J by 5 bases, and 14 bases separated the two germline ends. Germline V gene lookup returns CDR1 MNHEY and CDR2 SMNVEV (reference sequence). This CDR3 has 14 amino acids. CDR3 bases: TGTGCCAGCAGTTTGAGGGATTATGAGGACGAGCAGTACTTC. This translates into CASSLRDYEDEQYF.

The chain links TRBV11-2 to TRBJ2-2; D may be TRBD2 (5 bases). V lost 5 bases and J 1 base, leaving 17 bases between the germline ends. The germline V gene has CDR1 SGHAT and CDR2 FQNNGV. The CDR3 is made up of 17 amino acids. In DNA, the CDR3 is TGTGCCAGCAGCCCTGGGGTGAGGGTAGGGAACACCGGGGAGCTGTTTTTT. Translating gives CASSPGVRVGNTGELFF. Combining the CDR3 with reference TRBV11-2 and TRBJ2-2 gives the whole variable domain EAGVAQSPRYKIIEKRQSVAFWCNPISGHATLYWYQQILGQGPKLLIQFQNNGVVDDSQLPKDRFSAERLKGVDSTLKIQPAKLEDSAVYLCASSPGVRVGNTGELFFGEGSRLTVL.

The chain employs TRBV9 and TRBJ2-3; 9 bases match TRBD2. Germline CDR1 reads SGDLS; CDR2 reads YYNGEE. The CDR3 runs to 17 residues. V lost 0 bases and J lost 7; bases outside the gene matches: 12. The CDR3 DNA is TGTGCCAGCAGCGTAGCTCCTAGCGGGGCCGTTGGATATACGCAGTATTTT. The encoded protein is CASSVAPSGAVGYTQYF.

The rearrangement uses TRBV7-9 and TRBJ2-5, with D unresolved. V was clipped by 8 bases and J by 1 base, with 8 bases between them. Germline CDR1 is SEHNR and CDR2 is FQNEAQ (reference sequence). The length of the CDR3 is 12 residues. CDR3 nucleotide sequence: TGTGCCAGCGCAGGACCCCAAGAGACCCAGTACTTC. Its translation is CASAGPQETQYF.

This sequence joins TRBV4-1 and TRBJ1-4; no reliable D call. This CDR3 region has 18 residues. The V gene lost 1 base and the J gene lost 8 bases, with 23 bases spanning the gap. Germline V lookup: CDR1 MGHRA, CDR2 YSYEKL. The CDR3, as DNA: TGCGCCAGCAGCCAAGTAACCCTGACGGCCACTATGGGGGAAAAACTGTTTTTT. Translation: CASSQVTLTATMGEKLFF.